The 9 T cell receptor beta chains presented below share a single source sample, sequenced in a study of tissue T cells after allogeneic stem cell transplantation. Adult allogeneic hematopoietic cell transplant recipients with steroid-refractory graft-versus-host disease were prospectively enrolled for research autopsy. Assay used: immunoSEQ multiplex PCR; TCRdb lists only in-frame clones, some missing. The table shows about 3,000 clones, with less than 80% occurring only once. The sample here was ascending colon tissue, taken at autopsy. These receptors were collected from a male patient at least 60 years old with steroid-refractory graft-versus-host disease after an allogeneic stem cell transplant. Some T cells may be the graft donor's.

This chain connects TRBV9 to TRBJ1-2, with 9 bases identical to TRBD1. The V gene's germline CDR1 is SGDLS and CDR2 YYNGEE. The CDR3 totals 13 residues. After removal of 7 bases from V and 6 bases from J, the junction contained 7 bases not matched to a gene. Here the CDR3 DNA reads TGTGCCAGCGGAGAGGACAGGGGAGATGGCTACACCTTC. Encoded protein: CASGEDRGDGYTF.

On this clone: One base away lies a much larger clone, so this may be a sequencing read error. V gene TRBV3-1 (or the pseudogene TRBV3-2) combines with J gene TRBJ1-5; D gene uncertain. Trimming pared 4 bases from V and 0 bases from J, leaving 1 base between. CDR1 and CDR2 (germline): LGHDT, YNNKEL (reference sequence). This CDR3 is 12 amino acids long. The CDR3 coding sequence is TGTGCCAGCAGCCTTAGCAATCAGCCCCAGCATTTT. As protein: CASSLSNQPQHF.

The chain couples TRBV4-2 to TRBJ1-1, with 7 positions matching TRBD1. The CDR3 runs to 16 residues. V shed 0 bases and J 3 bases; nucleotides not matched to a gene: 7. Germline CDR1 and CDR2: LGHNA and YNFKEQ. CDR3 DNA: TGTGCCAGCAGCCAAGAACAAGTAGGGGGCTACACTGAAGCTTTCTTT. Protein sequence: CASSQEQVGGYTEAFF.

V is TRBV9 and J is TRBJ2-1; 7 bases agree with TRBD1. The CDR3 is 15 residues long. J lost 2 bases, V lost 5 bases, and 7 bases had no gene match. Germline V gene data show CDR1 as SGDLS and CDR2 as YYNGEE. As DNA, the CDR3 is TGTGCCAGCAGTATAGACAGGGCCCCCTACAATGAGCAGTTCTTC. As protein: CASSIDRAPYNEQFF.

This clone was seen only a few times. The chain combines TRBV4-2 with TRBJ1-5; possibly TRBD1 for D (6 bases). The CDR3 runs 15 residues. V dropped 0 bases and J dropped 5 bases, with 11 bases sitting between them. Germline V gene lookup returns CDR1 LGHNA and CDR2 YNFKEQ. The CDR3 loop reads CASSQDGTFYQPQHF. CDR3 DNA sequence: TGTGCCAGCAGCCAAGATGGGACATTTTATCAGCCCCAGCATTTT.

Judged by abundance, this clone is large (0.1 to 1%). The V call is TRBV9, the J call TRBJ1-2; D unclear. The length of the CDR3 is 13 residues. Germline V CDR1 and CDR2: SGDLS, YYNGEE. V was trimmed by 2 bases and J by 4 bases, leaving 9 bases between them. Here the CDR3 DNA reads TGTGCCAGCAGCGTTGACCCCTCCTATGGCTACACCTTC. Its protein is CASSVDPSYGYTF.

The chain couples TRBV19 to TRBJ2-4; D perhaps matches TRBD2 (7 bases). This CDR3 has 17 amino acids. With 5 bases removed from V and 3 bases from J, the gap between germline ends came to 20 bases. Germline lookup yields CDR1 LNHDA and CDR2 SQIVND (reference sequence). CDR3 amino acids: CASSVSPGGRYKNIQYF. Written as DNA, the CDR3 is TGTGCCAGTAGTGTTTCCCCCGGGGGGCGGTACAAAAACATTCAGTACTTC.

DNA of the CDR3: TGCAGCGCTACTACAGCGTTCAATCAGCCCCAGCATTTT. Translation gives CSATTAFNQPQHF. The chain carries TRBV29-1 and TRBJ1-5; D remains ambiguous. V lost 7 bases, J lost 3 bases, and 13 bases lay in between. CDR1 SQVTM and CDR2 ANQGSEA come from the germline V gene. This CDR3 region has 13 residues.

The rearrangement uses TRBV30 and TRBJ1-3; 7 bases align to TRBD1. Per the germline V gene, CDR1 is GTSNPN and CDR2 is SVGIG (reference sequence). The length of the CDR3 is 16 residues. With 1 base clipped from V and 2 bases from J, the junction kept 8 bases outside the gene matches. The CDR3 nucleotides read TGTGCCTGGAGTGAAGTGCCAGGGGGTCCTGGAAACACCATATATTTT. This gives the protein CAWSEVPGGPGNTIYF.